These 16 T cell receptor beta chains share one sample of origin, sequenced in a study of blood T cell repertoires in COVID-19. TCRdb keeps only in-frame clones here, not all; method: immunoSEQ multiplex PCR. This table has about 100,000 clones, 90% to 95% appearing once. Sequencing used peripheral blood. These receptors were collected from a man aged 60 to 69 with acute or convalescent COVID-19.

The chain links TRBV28 to TRBJ2-7; 7 bases match TRBD2. Germline V gene lookup returns CDR1 MDHEN and CDR2 SYDVKM. The CDR3 runs 14 residues. V was pared by 3 bases and J by 2 bases, with 4 bases of the junction left unmatched. In DNA form, the CDR3 reads TGTGCCAGCAGTTTCAGCGGGGAGGCCTACGAGCAGTACTTC. Translated: CASSFSGEAYEQYF. Variable domain in full (rest from reference TRBV28 and TRBJ2-7): DVKVTQSSRYLVKRTGEKVFLECVQDMDHENMFWYRQDPGLGLRLIYFSYDVKMKEKGDIPEGYSVSREKKERFSLILESASTNQTSMYLCASSFSGEAYEQYFGPGTRLTVT.

This chain joins TRBV29-1 and TRBJ2-4; D might be TRBD2 (6 bases). Per the germline V gene, CDR1 is SQVTM and CDR2 is ANQGSEA. The V gene lost 7 bases and the J gene lost 8 bases, with 18 bases spanning the gap. The CDR3 totals 13 residues. The CDR3 sequence is CSAARETFDIQYF. The CDR3, as DNA: TGCAGCGCAGCTCGGGAGACCTTTGACATTCAGTACTTC. Looking up the rest from reference TRBV29-1 and TRBJ2-4 gives the full variable domain: SAVISQKPSRDICQRGTSLTIQCQVDSQVTMMFWYRQQPGQSLTLIATANQGSEATYESGFVIDKFPISRPNLTFSTLTVSNMSPEDSSIYLCSAARETFDIQYFGAGTRLSVL.

The chain has TRBV20-1 and TRBJ1-5; the match to TRBD1 covers 7 bases. V dropped 6 bases and J dropped 3; count of bases not matched to a gene: 14. Germline CDR1 DFQATT, CDR2 SNEGSKA (reference sequence). The CDR3 covers 16 residues. The CDR3 reads CSASIAYRGPNQPQHF. DNA for the CDR3: TGCAGTGCCAGTATAGCCTACAGGGGTCCCAATCAGCCCCAGCATTTT.

The chain recombines TRBV28 with TRBJ1-6; D unresolved. Germline loops: CDR1 MDHEN, CDR2 SYDVKM. There are 12 residues in the CDR3. V dropped 8 bases and J dropped 11 bases, with 13 bases sitting between them. CDR3 DNA sequence: TGTGCCAGCTACGGGGTTATGCCACCCCTCCACTTT. Translated, it gives CASYGVMPPLHF.

The V gene is TRBV5-1, the J gene TRBJ1-1; possible D gene TRBD1, 6 bases. This CDR3 has 15 amino acids. Germline V gene sequence: CDR1 SGHRS, CDR2 YFSETQ. Trimming cost V 3 bases and J 3 bases, with 15 bases left between them. The DNA for the CDR3 is TGCGCCAGCAGCTCGCAATTCACAGGGTACACTGAAGCTTTCTTT. Encoded protein: CASSSQFTGYTEAFF.

The chain recombines TRBV7-9 with TRBJ2-7, with D possibly being TRBD1 (6 bases). Germline loops: CDR1 SEHNR, CDR2 FQNEAQ (reference sequence). The ends were cut back, 1 base at V and 0 bases at J, with 10 bases in the middle. The CDR3 consists of 15 residues. CDR3 sequence: CASSLEQGSSYEQYF. CDR3 DNA: TGTGCCAGCAGCTTAGAACAGGGTTCCTCCTACGAGCAGTACTTC.

The chain is built from TRBV19 and TRBJ1-5; D is uncertain. Germline lookup yields CDR1 LNHDA and CDR2 SQIVND (reference sequence). This CDR3 has 14 amino acids. The V end was cut by 4 bases, the J end by 5 bases, with 12 bases between. The DNA for the CDR3 is TGTGCCAGTAGTAGGCGGGGATGGGATCAGCCCCAGCATTTT. Amino acid sequence: CASSRRGWDQPQHF.

V is TRBV19 and J is TRBJ2-7, with 8 bases aligning to TRBD2. Unmatched junction bases numbered 6, after V lost 4 bases and J lost 1 base. The CDR3 has 15 residues. CDR1 is LNHDA and CDR2 is SQIVND in the germline V gene (reference sequence). The CDR3 region is CASSTRTSSSYEQYF. DNA of the CDR3: TGTGCCAGTAGTACCAGGACTAGCTCATCCTACGAGCAGTACTTC.

In this sample, this clone turned up once. This sequence joins TRBV25-1 and TRBJ2-5, with unresolved D. The CDR3 runs to 10 residues. Deletions cut 6 bases from V and 7 bases from J, with 6 bases between. CDR1 MGHDK and CDR2 SYGVNS come from the germline V gene. CDR3 protein: CASRYGTQYF. In DNA, the CDR3 is TGTGCCAGCAGATACGGGACCCAGTACTTC.

The chain combines TRBV19 with TRBJ1-5; no firm D call. V gave up 6 bases and J gave up 7 bases, with 22 bases separating them. The CDR3 is 16 residues long. The germline CDR1 and CDR2 sequences are LNHDA and SQIVND (reference sequence). CDR3 protein: CASSINPTASGQPQHF. CDR3 bases: TGTGCCAGTAGCATCAACCCCACAGCCTCGGGGCAGCCCCAGCATTTT.

The rearrangement joins TRBV4-3 to TRBJ1-3; D ambiguous. The germline gives CDR1 LGHNA, CDR2 YSLEER. With 2 bases removed from V and 0 bases from J, the gap between germline ends came to 14 bases. The CDR3 spans 17 residues. This CDR3 is CASSQFGVLSSGNTIYF. Written as DNA, the CDR3 is TGCGCCAGCAGCCAATTCGGGGTACTTAGCTCTGGAAACACCATATATTTT.

The chain is built from TRBV4-3 and TRBJ2-1; D might be TRBD2 (7 bases). The CDR3 is made up of 20 amino acids. The germline CDR1 and CDR2 sequences are LGHNA and YSLEER. The germline V and J ends were trimmed by 4 bases and 8 bases, with 33 bases remaining between them. For the CDR3, the DNA is TGCGCCAGCAGCCGGAAAGCCCAGGGGAGGGGGATCTCCCTATTCGATGAGCAGTTCTTC. This translates into CASSRKAQGRGISLFDEQFF.

This rearrangement joins TRBV19 to TRBJ1-4; the D gene is possibly TRBD1 (5 bases). This CDR3 contains 15 residues. The V and J ends lost 5 bases and 3 bases respectively, with 13 bases between them. Looked up from germline, CDR1 is LNHDA and CDR2 is SQIVND (reference sequence). The CDR3 sequence is CASSPPGLANEKLFF. In DNA, the CDR3 is TGTGCCAGTAGTCCCCCAGGGTTGGCTAATGAAAAACTGTTTTTT. Using reference TRBV19 and TRBJ1-4 for the parts outside the CDR3, the full variable domain is DGGITQSPKYLFRKEGQNVTLSCEQNLNHDAMYWYRQDPGQGLRLIYYSQIVNDFQKGDIAEGYSVSREKKESFPLTVTSAQKNPTAFYLCASSPPGLANEKLFFGSGTQLSVL.

CDR3 sequence reads: CASSLEAGDNEQFF. The CDR3 DNA follows: TGTGCCAGCAGCTTAGAAGCGGGAGATAATGAGCAGTTCTTC. This chain links TRBV7-8 with TRBJ2-1, with 8 bases lining up with TRBD2. From germline, CDR1 is SGHVS and CDR2 FQNEAQ. Trimming took 1 base from V and 7 from J; bases not matched to a gene: 3. The CDR3 has 14 amino acids.

This clone was seen once. The chain combines TRBV7-9 with TRBJ1-4, with D uncertain. V lost 5 bases and J lost 7, with 23 bases in between. CDR3 length equals 17 residues. Germline loops: CDR1 SEHNR, CDR2 FQNEAQ (reference sequence). DNA for the CDR3: TGTGCCAGCAGCCCAGCAGAGGGTGGCAGGTCGGGTGAAAAACTGTTTTTT. Translation gives CASSPAEGGRSGEKLFF.

This rearrangement joins TRBV2 to TRBJ1-1, with 7 bases identical to TRBD1. This CDR3 has 11 residues. Losses at the gene ends were 7 bases for V and 8 bases for J; bases not matched to a gene: 4. From germline, CDR1 is SNHLY and CDR2 FYNNEI. The chain's CDR3 is CASKRDSEAFF. The CDR3 DNA reads as TGTGCCAGCAAACGGGACAGCGAAGCTTTCTTT. The variable domain in full, completed from reference TRBV2 and TRBJ1-1, reads EPEVTQTPSHQVTQMGQEVILRCVPISNHLYFYWYRQILGQKVEFLVSFYNNEISEKSEIFDDQFSVERPDGSNFTLKIRSTKLEDSAMYFCASKRDSEAFFGQGTRLTVV.